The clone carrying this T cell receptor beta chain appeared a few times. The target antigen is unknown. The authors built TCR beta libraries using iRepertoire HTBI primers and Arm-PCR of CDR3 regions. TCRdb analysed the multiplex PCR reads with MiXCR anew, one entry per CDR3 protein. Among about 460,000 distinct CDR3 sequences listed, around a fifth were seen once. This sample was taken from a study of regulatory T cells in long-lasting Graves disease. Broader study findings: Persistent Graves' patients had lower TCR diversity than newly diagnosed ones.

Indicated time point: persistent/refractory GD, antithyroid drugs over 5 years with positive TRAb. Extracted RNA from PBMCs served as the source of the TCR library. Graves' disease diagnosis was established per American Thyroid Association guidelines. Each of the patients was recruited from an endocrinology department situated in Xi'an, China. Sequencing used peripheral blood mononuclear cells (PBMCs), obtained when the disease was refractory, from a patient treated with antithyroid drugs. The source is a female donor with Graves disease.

The CDR3 reads CASSYGGGPNPQLSNQPQHF. CDR3 in DNA: TGTGCCAGCAGTTACGGAGGGGGACCCAACCCCCAACTTAGCAATCAGCCCCAGCATTTT. J is TRBJ1-5 and V is TRBV6-5; D is perhaps TRBD1 (6 bases). This CDR3 contains 20 residues. V lost 2 bases to trimming and J lost 0 bases, with 23 bases between them. Per germline, CDR1 MNHEY and CDR2 SVGAGI.